This T cell receptor (beta chain) is drawn from a study of T cells of healthy individuals. CDR3 length equals 16 residues. Looked up from germline, CDR1 is DFQATT and CDR2 is SNEGSKA (reference sequence). J was trimmed by 6 bases and V by 2 bases; bases with no gene match: 12. Using its own MiXCR run on the 5' RACE reads, TCRdb lists one record per CDR3 protein. The sample records tens of thousands of distinct CDR3 sequences, about 15% being singletons. This clonotype is labeled as medium-sized. This TCR came from a human donor in good health. The rearrangement links TRBV20-1 to TRBJ1-5; 8 bases align to TRBD1. CDR3 DNA sequence: TGCAGTGCTAGACCTAGAGGACAGGGTGTGTTTCAGCCCCAGCATTTT. Its translation is CSARPRGQGVFQPQHF.